The source of this T cell receptor beta chain is a study of blood T cells in healthy people across ages. General study findings and limits: Both higher diversity and more naive CD4+ cells marked long-lived donors when set against aged donors.

Germline CDR1 LGHDT, CDR2 YNNKEL (reference sequence). The CDR3 length is 15 residues. The junction had 8 bases not matched to a gene; V was cut back by 3 bases and J by 5 bases. PCR was performed a second time for roughly 6 to 12 cycles using a sample-barcoded 5' primer and a J-beta primer mix. A 12-random-nucleotide template-switch adaptor tagged each cDNA molecule. TCRdb reprocessed the 5' RACE reads with MiXCR, giving one entry per CDR3 protein. The sample shows about 760,000 distinct CDR3 sequences, approximately 60% of them seen only once. Concerning this clonotype: The antigen remains undetermined.

Per sample, extraction of total RNA gave at least 6 micrograms in every case. The rearrangement uses TRBV3-1 and TRBJ2-5, with 8 bases lining up with TRBD2. This TCR came from a middle-aged man in good health. Sequencing was performed on blood. The CDR3 DNA sequence: TGTGCCAGCAGCCATCCCAGCGGGAGTGGTGAGACCCAGTACTTC. Translation gives CASSHPSGSGETQYF.